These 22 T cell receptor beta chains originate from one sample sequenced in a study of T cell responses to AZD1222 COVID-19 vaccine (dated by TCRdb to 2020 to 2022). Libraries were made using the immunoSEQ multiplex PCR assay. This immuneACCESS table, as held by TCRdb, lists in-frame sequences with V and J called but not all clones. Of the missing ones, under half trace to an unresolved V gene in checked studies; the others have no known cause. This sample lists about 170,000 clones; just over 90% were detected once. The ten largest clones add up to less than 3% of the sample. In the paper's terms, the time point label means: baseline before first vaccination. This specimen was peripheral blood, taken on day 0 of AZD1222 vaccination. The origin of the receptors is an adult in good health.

The CDR3 DNA sequence: TGTGCCAGCAGCCAGGGGCTAGCGGGAAAAACGAACACCGGGGAGCTGTTTTTT. Translating it yields CASSQGLAGKTNTGELFF. This chain joins TRBV3-1 (or the pseudogene TRBV3-2) and TRBJ2-2; 9 nucleotides align to TRBD2. In germline, CDR1 is LGHDT, CDR2 YNNKEL (reference sequence). The CDR3 is 18 residues long. J was trimmed by 0 bases and V by 3 bases; bases with no gene match: 8.

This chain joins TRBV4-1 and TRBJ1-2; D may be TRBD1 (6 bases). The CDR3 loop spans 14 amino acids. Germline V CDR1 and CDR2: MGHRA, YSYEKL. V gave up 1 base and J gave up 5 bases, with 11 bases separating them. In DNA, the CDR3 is TGCGCCAGCAGCCAAGCCCAGGGGAGTTATGGCTACACCTTC. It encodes CASSQAQGSYGYTF.

In DNA form, the CDR3 reads TGCGCCAGCAGCTTGGAGGGCCAACGTCCGGGGGAGCAGTACTTC. The encoded protein is CASSLEGQRPGEQYF. This chain links TRBV5-1 with TRBJ2-7; a possible D gene is TRBD2 (5 bases). Germline V lookup: CDR1 SGHRS, CDR2 YFSETQ. The germline V and J ends were trimmed by 0 bases and 7 bases, with 17 bases remaining between them. CDR3 length: 15 amino acids.

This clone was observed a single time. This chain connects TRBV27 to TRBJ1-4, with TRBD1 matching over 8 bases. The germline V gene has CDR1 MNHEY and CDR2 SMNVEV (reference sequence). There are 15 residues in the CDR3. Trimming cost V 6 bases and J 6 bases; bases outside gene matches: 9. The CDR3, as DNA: TGTGCCAGCAGCTTTGACAGGGGAGCGGATGAAAAACTGTTTTTT. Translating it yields CASSFDRGADEKLFF.

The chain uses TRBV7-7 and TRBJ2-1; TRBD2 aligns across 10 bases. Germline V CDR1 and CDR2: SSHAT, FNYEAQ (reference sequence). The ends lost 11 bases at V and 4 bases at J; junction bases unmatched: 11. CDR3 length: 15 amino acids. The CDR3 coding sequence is TGTGCCGGGAAATTTCTAGCGGGAGTTTACAATGAGCAGTTCTTC. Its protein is CAGKFLAGVYNEQFF.

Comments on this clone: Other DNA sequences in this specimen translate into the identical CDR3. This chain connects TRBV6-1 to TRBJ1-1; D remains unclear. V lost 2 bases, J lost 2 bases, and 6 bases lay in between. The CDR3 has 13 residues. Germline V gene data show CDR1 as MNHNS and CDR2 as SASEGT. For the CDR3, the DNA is TGTGCCAGCAGTGAACACAGTAACACTGAAGCTTTCTTT. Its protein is CASSEHSNTEAFF.

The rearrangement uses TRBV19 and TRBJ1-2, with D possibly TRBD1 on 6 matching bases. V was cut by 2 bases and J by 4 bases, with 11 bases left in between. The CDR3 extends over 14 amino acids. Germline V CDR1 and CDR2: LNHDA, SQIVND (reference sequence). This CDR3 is CASSIKGGAYGYTF. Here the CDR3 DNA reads TGTGCCAGTAGTATAAAGGGGGGGGCCTATGGCTACACCTTC.

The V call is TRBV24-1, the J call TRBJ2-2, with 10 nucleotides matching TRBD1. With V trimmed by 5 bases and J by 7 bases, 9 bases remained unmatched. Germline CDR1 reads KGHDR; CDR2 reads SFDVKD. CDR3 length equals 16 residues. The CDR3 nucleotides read TGTGCCACCAGTGCCCCAGACAGGGGGCAGGGCGGGGAGCTGTTTTTT. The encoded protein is CATSAPDRGQGGELFF.

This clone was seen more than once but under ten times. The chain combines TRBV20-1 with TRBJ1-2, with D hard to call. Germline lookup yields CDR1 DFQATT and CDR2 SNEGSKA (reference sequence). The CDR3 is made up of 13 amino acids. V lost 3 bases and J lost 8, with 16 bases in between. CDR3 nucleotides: TGCAGTGCTAGTGCTCAGAGTTTAGGGGGCTACACCTTC. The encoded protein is CSASAQSLGGYTF.

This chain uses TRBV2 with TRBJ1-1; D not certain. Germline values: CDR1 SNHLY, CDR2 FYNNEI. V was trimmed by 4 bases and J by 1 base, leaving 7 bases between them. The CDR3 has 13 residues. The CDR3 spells CASSGGGNTEAFF. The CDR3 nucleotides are TGTGCCAGCAGTGGAGGCGGGAACACTGAAGCTTTCTTT.

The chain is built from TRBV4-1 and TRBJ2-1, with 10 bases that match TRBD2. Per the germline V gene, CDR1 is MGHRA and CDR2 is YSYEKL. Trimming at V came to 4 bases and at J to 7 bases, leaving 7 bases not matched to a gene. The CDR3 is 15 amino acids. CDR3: CASSPIAGGVNEQFF. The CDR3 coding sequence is TGCGCCAGCAGCCCTATAGCGGGAGGTGTTAATGAGCAGTTCTTC.

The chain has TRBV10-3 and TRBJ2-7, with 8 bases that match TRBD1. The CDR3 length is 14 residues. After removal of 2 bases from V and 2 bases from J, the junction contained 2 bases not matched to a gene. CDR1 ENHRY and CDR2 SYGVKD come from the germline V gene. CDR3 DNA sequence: TGTGCCATCAGTGAGACAGGGGGTCCCTACGAGCAGTACTTC. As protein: CAISETGGPYEQYF.

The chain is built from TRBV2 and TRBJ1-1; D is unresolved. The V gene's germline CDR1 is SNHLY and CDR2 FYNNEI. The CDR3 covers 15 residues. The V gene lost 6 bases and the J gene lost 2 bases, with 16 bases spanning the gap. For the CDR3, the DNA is TGTGCCAGCAGCTCCTCCAATGTGGCTAACACTGAAGCTTTCTTT. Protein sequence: CASSSSNVANTEAFF.

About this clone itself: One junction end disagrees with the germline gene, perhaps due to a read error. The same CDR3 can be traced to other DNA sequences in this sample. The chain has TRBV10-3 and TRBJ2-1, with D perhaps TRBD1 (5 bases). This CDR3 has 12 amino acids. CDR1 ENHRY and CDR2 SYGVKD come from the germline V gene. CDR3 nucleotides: TGCGCCATCAGTTTCCCAGGGAATGAGCAGTTCTTC. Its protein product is CAISFPGNEQFF.

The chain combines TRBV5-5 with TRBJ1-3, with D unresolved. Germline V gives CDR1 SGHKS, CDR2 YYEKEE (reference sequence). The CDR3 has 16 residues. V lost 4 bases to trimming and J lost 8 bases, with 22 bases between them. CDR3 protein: CASSPSVYQESDTIYF. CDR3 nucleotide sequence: TGTGCCAGCAGCCCCTCGGTATATCAGGAGTCCGACACCATATATTTT.

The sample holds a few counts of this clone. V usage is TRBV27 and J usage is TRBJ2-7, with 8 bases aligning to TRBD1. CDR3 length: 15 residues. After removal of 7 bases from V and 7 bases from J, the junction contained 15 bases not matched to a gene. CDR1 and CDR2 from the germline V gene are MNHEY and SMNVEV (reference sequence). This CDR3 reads CASKSQGTGLREQYF. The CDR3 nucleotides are TGTGCCAGCAAGTCCCAGGGGACAGGCTTGAGGGAGCAGTACTTC.

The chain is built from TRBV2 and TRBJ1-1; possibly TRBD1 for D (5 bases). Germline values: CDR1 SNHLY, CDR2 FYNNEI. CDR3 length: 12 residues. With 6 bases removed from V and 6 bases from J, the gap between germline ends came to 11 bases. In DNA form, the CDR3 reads TGTGCCAGCAGCCCCGGGACGGCTGAAGCTTTCTTT. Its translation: CASSPGTAEAFF.

The DNA for the CDR3 is TGTGCCAGCAGCTTCCAGACAGCGGGAGGGCCCTACGAGCAGTACTTC. This gives the protein CASSFQTAGGPYEQYF. V and J are TRBV7-9 and TRBJ2-7; 10 nucleotides agree with TRBD2. Germline V lookup: CDR1 SEHNR, CDR2 FQNEAQ (reference sequence). V lost 3 bases to trimming and J lost 2 bases; unmatched junction nucleotides: 7. CDR3 size: 16 residues.

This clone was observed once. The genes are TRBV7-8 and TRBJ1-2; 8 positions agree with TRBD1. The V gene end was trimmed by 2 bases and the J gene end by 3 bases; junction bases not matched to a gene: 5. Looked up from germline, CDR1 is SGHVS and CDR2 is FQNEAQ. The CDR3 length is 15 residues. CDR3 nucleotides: TGTGCCAGCAGCTTAACCCACAGGGGGGACTATGGCTACACCTTC. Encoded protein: CASSLTHRGDYGYTF.

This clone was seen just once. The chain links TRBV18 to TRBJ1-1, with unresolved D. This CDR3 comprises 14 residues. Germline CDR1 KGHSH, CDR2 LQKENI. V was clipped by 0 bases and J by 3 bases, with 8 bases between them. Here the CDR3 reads CASSPPRQDTEAFF. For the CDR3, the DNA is TGTGCCAGCTCACCACCGCGGCAAGACACTGAAGCTTTCTTT.

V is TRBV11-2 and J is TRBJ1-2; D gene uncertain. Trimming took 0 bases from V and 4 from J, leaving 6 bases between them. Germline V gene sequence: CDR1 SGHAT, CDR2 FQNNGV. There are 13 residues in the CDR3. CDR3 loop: CASSLDLLYGYTF. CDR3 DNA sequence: TGTGCCAGCAGCTTAGATCTCCTCTATGGCTACACCTTC.

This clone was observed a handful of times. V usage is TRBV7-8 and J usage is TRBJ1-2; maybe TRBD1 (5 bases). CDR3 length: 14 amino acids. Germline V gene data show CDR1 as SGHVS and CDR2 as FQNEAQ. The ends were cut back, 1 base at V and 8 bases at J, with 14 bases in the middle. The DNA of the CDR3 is TGTGCCAGCAGCTTAGGGCAGGGTGTTGGAGGCTACACCTTC. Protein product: CASSLGQGVGGYTF.